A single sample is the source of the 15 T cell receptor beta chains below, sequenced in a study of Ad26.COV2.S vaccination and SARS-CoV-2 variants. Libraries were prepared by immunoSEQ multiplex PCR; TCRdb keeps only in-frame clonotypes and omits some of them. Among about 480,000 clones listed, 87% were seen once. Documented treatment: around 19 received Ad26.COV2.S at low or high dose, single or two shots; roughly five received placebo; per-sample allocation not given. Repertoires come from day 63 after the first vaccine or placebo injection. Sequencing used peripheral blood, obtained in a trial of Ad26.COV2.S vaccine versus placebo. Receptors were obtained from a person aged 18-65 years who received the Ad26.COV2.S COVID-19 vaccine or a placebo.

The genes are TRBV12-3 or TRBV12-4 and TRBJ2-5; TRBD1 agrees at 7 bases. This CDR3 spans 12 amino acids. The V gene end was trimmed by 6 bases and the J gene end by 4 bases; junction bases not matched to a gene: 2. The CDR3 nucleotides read TGTGCCAGCAGGAACAGGGGAGAGACCCAGTACTTC. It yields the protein CASRNRGETQYF.

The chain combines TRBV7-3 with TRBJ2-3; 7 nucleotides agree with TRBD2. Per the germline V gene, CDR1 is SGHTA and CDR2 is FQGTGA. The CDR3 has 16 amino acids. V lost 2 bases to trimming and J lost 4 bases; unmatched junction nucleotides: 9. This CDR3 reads CASSLGAGVGADTQYF. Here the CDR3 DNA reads TGTGCCAGCAGCTTAGGGGCGGGAGTTGGGGCAGATACGCAGTATTTT.

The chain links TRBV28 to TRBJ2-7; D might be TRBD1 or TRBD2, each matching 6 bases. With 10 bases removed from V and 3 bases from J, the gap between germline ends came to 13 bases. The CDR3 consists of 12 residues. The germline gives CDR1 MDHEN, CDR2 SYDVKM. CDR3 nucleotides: TGTGCCACGGGGGCTGCCGTCTACGAGCAGTACTTC. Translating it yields CATGAAVYEQYF.

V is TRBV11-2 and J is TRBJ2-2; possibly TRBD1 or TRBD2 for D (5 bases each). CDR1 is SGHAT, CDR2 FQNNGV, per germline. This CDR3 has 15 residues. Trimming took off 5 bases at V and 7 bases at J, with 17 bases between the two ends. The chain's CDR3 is CASSRGTGSHGELFF. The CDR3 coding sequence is TGTGCCAGCAGCCGGGGAACAGGCTCTCACGGGGAGCTGTTTTTT.

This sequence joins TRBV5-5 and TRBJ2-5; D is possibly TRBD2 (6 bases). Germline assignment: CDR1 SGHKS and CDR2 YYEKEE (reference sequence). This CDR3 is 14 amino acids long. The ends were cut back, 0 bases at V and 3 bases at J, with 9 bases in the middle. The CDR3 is CASSLGGGKETQYF. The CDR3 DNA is TGTGCCAGCAGCTTGGGTGGAGGGAAAGAGACCCAGTACTTC.

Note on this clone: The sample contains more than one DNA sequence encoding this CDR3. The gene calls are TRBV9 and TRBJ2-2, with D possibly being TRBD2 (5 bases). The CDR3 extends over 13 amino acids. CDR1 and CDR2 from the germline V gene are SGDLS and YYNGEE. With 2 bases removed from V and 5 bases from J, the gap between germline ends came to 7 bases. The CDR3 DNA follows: TGTGCCAGCAGCGTTACTAGTACCGGGGAGCTGTTTTTT. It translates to CASSVTSTGELFF.

The CDR3 sequence is CAWSVYGRYSYEQYF. The CDR3 DNA follows: TGTGCCTGGAGTGTTTACGGGAGGTACTCCTACGAGCAGTACTTC. This chain links TRBV30 with TRBJ2-7; 7 bases match TRBD2. This CDR3 region has 15 residues. The germline V gene has CDR1 GTSNPN and CDR2 SVGIG (reference sequence). V lost 0 bases and J lost 0; bases outside the gene matches: 5.

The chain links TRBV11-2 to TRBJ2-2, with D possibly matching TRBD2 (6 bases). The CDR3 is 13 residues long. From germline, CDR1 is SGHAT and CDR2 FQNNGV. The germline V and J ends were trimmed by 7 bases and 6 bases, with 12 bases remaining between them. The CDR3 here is CASTQTGAGELFF. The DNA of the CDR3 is TGTGCCAGCACCCAAACGGGGGCCGGGGAGCTGTTTTTT.

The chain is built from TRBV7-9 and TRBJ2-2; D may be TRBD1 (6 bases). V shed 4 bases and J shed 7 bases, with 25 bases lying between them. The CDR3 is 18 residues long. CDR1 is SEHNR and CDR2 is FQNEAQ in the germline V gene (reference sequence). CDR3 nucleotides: TGTGCCAGCAGCTCCCCGGGACAAAGGCCGACTAATTTCGGGGAGCTGTTTTTT. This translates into CASSSPGQRPTNFGELFF.

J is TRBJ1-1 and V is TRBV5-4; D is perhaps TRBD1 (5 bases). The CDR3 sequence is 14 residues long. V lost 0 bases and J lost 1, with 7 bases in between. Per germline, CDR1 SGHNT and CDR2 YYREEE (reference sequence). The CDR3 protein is CASSLVGENTEAFF. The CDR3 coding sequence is TGTGCCAGCAGCTTGGTAGGGGAGAACACTGAAGCTTTCTTT.

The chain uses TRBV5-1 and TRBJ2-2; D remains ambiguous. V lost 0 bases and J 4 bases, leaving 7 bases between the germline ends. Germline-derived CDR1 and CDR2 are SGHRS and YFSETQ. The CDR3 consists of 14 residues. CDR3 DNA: TGCGCCAGCAGCTTGGATGGACCCACCGGGGAGCTGTTTTTT. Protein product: CASSLDGPTGELFF. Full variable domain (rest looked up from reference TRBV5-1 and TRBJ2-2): KAGVTQTPRYLIKTRGQQVTLSCSPISGHRSVSWYQQTPGQGLQFLFEYFSETQRNKGNFPGRFSGRQFSNSRSEMNVSTLELGDSALYLCASSLDGPTGELFFGEGSRLTVL.

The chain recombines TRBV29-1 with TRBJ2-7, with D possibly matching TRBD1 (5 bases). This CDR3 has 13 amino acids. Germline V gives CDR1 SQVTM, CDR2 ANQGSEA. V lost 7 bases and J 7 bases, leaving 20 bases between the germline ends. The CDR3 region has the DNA TGCAGCGCCCAGGGAATGGGGTTTAGGGAGCAGTACTTC. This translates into CSAQGMGFREQYF.

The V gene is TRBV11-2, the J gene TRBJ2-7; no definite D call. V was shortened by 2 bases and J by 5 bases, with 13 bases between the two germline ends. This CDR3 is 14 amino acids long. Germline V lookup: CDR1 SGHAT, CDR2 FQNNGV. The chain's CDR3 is CASSLIQRLHEQYF. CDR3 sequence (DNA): TGTGCCAGCAGCTTAATACAGAGGCTCCACGAGCAGTACTTC.

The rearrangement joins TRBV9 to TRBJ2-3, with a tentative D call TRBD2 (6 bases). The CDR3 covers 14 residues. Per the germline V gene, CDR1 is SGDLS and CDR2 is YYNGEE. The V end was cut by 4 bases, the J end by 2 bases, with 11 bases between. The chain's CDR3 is CASSPGSYTDTQYF. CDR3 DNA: TGTGCCAGCAGCCCCGGGAGCTACACAGATACGCAGTATTTT. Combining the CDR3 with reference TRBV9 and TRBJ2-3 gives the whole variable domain DSGVTQTPKHLITATGQRVTLRCSPRSGDLSVYWYQQSLDQGLQFLIQYYNGEERAKGNILERFSAQQFPDLHSELNLSSLELGDSALYFCASSPGSYTDTQYFGPGTRLTVL.

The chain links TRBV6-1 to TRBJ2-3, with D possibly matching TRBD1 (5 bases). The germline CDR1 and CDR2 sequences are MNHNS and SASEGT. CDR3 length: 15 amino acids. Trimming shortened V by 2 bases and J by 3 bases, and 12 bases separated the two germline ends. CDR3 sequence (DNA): TGTGCCAGCAGTGAACAGTCCCCAGGGACAGATACGCAGTATTTT. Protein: CASSEQSPGTDTQYF.